This entry concerns a single T cell receptor (beta chain). The sample originates from a study of T cells after yellow fever vaccination. This CDR3 is 15 amino acids long. The V end lost 3 bases, the J end lost 1 base, and 12 bases lay between the germline ends. TCRdb called the 5' RACE reads again in MiXCR, with one record for every CDR3 protein. The repertoire holds 350,000 to 450,000 distinct CDR3 sequences, with around 6.5% as singletons. The receptor comes from a man in his thirties or forties who received the YFV17D yellow fever vaccine. This rearrangement joins TRBV12-3 or TRBV12-4 to TRBJ1-1; D remains unclear. The specimen was PBMCs, collected 5 days after the yellow fever booster vaccination. The CDR3 DNA is TGTGCCAGCAGTTTGGGAGGGTTTGGGAACACTGAAGCTTTCTTT. Residues: CASSLGGFGNTEAFF.